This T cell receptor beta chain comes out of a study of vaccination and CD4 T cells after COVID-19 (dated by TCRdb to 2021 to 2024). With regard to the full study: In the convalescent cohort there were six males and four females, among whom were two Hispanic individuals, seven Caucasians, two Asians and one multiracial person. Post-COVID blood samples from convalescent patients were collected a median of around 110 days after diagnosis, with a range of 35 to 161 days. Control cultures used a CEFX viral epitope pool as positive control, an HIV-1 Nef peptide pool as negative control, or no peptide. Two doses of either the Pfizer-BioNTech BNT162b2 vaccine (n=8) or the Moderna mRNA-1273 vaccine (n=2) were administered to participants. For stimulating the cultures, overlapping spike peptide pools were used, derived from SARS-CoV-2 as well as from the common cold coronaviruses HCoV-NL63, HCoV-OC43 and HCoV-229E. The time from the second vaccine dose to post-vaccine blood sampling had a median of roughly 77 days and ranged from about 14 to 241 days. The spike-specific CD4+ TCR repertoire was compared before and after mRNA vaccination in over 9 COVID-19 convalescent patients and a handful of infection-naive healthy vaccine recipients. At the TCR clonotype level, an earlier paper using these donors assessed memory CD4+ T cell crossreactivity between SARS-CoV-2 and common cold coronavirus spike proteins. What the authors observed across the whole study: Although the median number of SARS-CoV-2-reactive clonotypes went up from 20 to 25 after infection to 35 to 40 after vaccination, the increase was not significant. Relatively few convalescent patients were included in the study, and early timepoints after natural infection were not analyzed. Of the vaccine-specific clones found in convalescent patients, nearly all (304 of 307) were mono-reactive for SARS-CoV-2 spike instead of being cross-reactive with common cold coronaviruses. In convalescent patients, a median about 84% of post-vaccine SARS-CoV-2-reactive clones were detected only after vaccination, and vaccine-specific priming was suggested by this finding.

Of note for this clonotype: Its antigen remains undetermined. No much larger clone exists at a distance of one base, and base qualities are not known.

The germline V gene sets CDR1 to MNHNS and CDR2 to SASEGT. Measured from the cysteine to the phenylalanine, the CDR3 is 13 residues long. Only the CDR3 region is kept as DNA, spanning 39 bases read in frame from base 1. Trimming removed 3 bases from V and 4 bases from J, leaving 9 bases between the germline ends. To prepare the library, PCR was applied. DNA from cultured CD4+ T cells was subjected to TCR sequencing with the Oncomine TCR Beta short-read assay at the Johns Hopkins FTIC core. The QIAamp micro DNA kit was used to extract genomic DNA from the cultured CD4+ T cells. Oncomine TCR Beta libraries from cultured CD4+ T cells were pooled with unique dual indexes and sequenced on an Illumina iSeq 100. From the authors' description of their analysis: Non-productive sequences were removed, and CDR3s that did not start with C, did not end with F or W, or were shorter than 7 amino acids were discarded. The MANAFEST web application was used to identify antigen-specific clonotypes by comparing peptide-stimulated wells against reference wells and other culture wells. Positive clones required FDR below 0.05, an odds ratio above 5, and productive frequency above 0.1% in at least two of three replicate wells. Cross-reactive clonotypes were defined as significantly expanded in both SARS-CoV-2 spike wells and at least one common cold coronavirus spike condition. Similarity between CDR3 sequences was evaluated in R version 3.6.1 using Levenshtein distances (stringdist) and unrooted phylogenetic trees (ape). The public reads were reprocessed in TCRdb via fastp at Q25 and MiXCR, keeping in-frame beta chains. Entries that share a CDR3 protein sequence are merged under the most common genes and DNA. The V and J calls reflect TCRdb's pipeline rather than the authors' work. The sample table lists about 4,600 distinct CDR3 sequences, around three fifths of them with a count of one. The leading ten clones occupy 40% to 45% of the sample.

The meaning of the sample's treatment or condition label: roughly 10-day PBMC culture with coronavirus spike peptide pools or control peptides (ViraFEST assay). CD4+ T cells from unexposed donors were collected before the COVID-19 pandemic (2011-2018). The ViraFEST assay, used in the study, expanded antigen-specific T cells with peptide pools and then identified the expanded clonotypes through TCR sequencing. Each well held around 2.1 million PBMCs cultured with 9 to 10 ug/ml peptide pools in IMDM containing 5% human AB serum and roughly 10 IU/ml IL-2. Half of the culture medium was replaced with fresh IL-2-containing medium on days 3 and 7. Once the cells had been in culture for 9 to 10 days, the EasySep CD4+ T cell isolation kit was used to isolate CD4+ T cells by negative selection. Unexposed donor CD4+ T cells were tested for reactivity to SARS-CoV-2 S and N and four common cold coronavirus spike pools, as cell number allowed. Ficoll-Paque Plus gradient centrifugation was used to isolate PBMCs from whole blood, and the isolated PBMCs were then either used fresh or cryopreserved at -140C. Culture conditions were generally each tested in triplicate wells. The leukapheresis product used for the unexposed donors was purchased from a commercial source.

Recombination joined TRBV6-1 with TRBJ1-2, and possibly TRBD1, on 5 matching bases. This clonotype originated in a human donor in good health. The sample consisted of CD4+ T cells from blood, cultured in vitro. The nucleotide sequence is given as TGTGCCAGCAGTGACAGGGAGCTCTATGGCTACACCTTC. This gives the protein CASSDRELYGYTF.